The clone carrying this T cell receptor beta chain occurred a few times. Time point specified: newly diagnosed GD, antithyroid drugs for less than 3 months. The authors made the TCR library using RNA they extracted from PBMCs. This sample is part of a study of regulatory T cells in long-lasting Graves disease. For the study at large: Antithyroid drugs had been given to newly diagnosed Graves' patients for under 3 months.

iRepertoire HTBI primers and Arm-PCR of CDR3 regions built TCR beta libraries. TCRdb reprocessed the multiplex PCR reads via MiXCR and lists one record per CDR3 protein. The sample yields more than 400,000 distinct CDR3 sequences, 16% seen once. Germline V gene data show CDR1 as MNHNS and CDR2 as SASEGT. Unmatched junction bases numbered 4, after V lost 7 bases and J lost 2 bases. This CDR3 comprises 13 residues. These data are also associated with another study on T cells in Graves' hyperthyroidism and ophthalmopathy. That study reports: A model of 13 V-J features distinguished ophthalmopathy from stable hyperthyroidism.

This rearrangement joins TRBV6-1 to TRBJ2-5; 7 bases match TRBD1. This clonotype was obtained from a young woman with Graves disease. This specimen consisted of peripheral blood mononuclear cells (PBMCs), obtained at new diagnosis, from a patient treated with antithyroid drugs. The CDR3 region has the DNA TGTGCCAGCAAGGAACAGGGGCAAGAGACCCAGTACTTC. Translating it yields CASKEQGQETQYF.